The present entry profiles one T cell receptor (beta chain) with its context. This record belongs to a study of human T cells and chemical hapten exposure. The CDR3 has 17 amino acids. Germline trimming cut 4 bases from V and 4 bases from J; bases unmatched to any gene: 8. From germline, CDR1 is SGHNT and CDR2 YYREEE (reference sequence). The library gave individual cDNA molecules unique molecular identifiers. TCRdb reprocessed the RACE reads via MiXCR and lists one record per CDR3 protein. Of about 80,000 distinct CDR3 sequences listed, 10% were seen once; the top ten hold roughly 1.5%. The time point denotes: patch test 1, 2 weeks after DPC sensitization. As for treatment: therapeutic diphenylcyclopropenone sensitization with weekly scalp DPC.

V and J are TRBV5-4 and TRBJ2-3; 14 bases are shared with TRBD2. This receptor was identified in a woman in her 50s with alopecia areata. Some clones in this sample may be carry-over from other donors' samples. This specimen was whole blood, taken in connection with sensitization to the hapten diphenylcyclopropenone (DPC). The CDR3 nucleotides are TGTGCCAGCAGCACCCCGACTAGCGGGAGGGCCGCAGATACGCAGTATTTT. It translates to CASSTPTSGRAADTQYF.